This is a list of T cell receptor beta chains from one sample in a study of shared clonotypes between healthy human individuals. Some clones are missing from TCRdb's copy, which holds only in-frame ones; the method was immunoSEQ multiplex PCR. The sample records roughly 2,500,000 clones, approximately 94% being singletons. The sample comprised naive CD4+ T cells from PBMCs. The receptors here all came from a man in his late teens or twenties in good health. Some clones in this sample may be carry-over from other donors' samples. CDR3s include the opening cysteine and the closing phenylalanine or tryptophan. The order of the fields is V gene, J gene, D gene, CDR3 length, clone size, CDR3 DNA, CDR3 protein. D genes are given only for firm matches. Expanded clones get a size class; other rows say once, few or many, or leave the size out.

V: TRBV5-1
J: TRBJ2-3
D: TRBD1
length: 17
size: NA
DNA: TGCGCCAGCAGCTGGCGTCGGGGACAGGCGATCCCGGATACGCAGTATTTT
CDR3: CASSWRRGQAIPDTQYF

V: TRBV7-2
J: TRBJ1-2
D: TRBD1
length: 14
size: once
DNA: TGTGCCGGCAGCTTAGGGGGCAACAACTATGGCTACACCTTC
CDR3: CAGSLGGNNYGYTF

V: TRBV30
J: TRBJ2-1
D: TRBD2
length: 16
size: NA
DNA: TGTGCCTGGAGACCACGGGGCGGACTAGCGGGGGTTGAGCAGTTCTTC
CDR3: CAWRPRGGLAGVEQFF

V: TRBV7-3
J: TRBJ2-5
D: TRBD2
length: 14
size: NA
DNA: TGTGCCAGCAGTCCATCAGCGGGAGGGCCAGTTCAGTACTTC
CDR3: CASSPSAGGPVQYF

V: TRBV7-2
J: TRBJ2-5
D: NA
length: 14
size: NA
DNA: TGTGCCAGCAGCCGTTCGGGACTTCTAGAGACCCAGTACTTC
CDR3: CASSRSGLLETQYF

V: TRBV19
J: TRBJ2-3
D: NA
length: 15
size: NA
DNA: TGTGCCAGTAGTATAGGGAGAATAGCCACAGATACGCAGTATTTT
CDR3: CASSIGRIATDTQYF

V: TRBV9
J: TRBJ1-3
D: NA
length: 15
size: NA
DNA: TGTGCCAGCAGCGTAGAAGACAGCGGGGGAAACACCATATATTTT
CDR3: CASSVEDSGGNTIYF

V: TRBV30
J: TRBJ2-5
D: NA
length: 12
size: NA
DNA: TGTGCCTGGAAAAGGTTTGGGGAGACCCAGTACTTC
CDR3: CAWKRFGETQYF

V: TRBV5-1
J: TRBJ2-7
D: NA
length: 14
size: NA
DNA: TGCGCCAGCAGCTCTCCAGGGGGGAGAGACGAGCAGTACTTC
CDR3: CASSSPGGRDEQYF

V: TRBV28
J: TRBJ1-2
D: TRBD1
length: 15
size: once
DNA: TGTGCCAGCAGTTTCGTGAGCAGGGGGGGATATGGCTACACCTTC
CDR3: CASSFVSRGGYGYTF

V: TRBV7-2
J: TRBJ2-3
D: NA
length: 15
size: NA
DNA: TGTGCCAGCAGCTTAGGCGGCCCGAGCACAGATACGCAGTATTTT
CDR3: CASSLGGPSTDTQYF